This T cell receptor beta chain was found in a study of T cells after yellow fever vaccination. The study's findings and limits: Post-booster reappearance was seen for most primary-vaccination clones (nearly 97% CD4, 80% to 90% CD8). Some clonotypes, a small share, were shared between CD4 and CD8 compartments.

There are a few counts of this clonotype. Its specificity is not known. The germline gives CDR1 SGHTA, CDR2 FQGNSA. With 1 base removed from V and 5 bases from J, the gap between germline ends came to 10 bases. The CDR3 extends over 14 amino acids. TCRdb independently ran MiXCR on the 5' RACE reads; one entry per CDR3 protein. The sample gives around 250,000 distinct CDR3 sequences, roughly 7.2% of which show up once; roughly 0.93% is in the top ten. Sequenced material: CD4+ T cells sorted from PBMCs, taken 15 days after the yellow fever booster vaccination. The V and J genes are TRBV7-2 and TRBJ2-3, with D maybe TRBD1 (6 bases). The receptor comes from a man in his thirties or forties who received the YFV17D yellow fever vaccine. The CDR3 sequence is CASSLGGRGDTQYF. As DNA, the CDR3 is TGTGCCAGCAGCTTAGGGGGCAGGGGAGATACGCAGTATTTT.